This TCR beta chain was obtained from a study of T cell responses to AZD1222 COVID-19 vaccine. Study-wide points: Spike-wide vaccine-associated CD4 TCRs dominated at 160-218 and 743-854. A rise in Spike-specific TCR breadth and depth followed two AZD1222 doses. Repertoire sampling happened only post peak T cell response.

The repertoire was sequenced with immunoSEQ multiplex PCR; TCRdb's copy has only in-frame clones and lacks some. The table includes about 200,000 clones, 80% to 95% detected once. In the case of this clone: Its antigen is unknown.

This CDR3 spans 18 amino acids. Germline V gene sequence: CDR1 SGHRS, CDR2 YFSETQ. V shed 4 bases and J shed 0 bases, with 21 bases lying between them. J is TRBJ2-3 and V is TRBV5-1; no definite D call. The TCR sequence derives from an adult who received the AZD1222 COVID-19 vaccine. The specimen was peripheral blood, collected 28 days after the second AZD1222 dose. The CDR3 protein is CASSPRPGPASSTDTQYF. In DNA, the CDR3 is TGCGCCAGCAGCCCCAGACCGGGCCCAGCGTCGAGCACAGATACGCAGTATTTT.